These 22 T cell receptor beta chains share one sample of origin, sequenced in a study of identical twins. TCRdb re-called the 5' RACE reads through MiXCR, storing one row per CDR3 protein. The sample includes a few hundred thousand distinct CDR3 sequences, 6% to 7% of them seen just once. This sample was shared with a second study, whose subject was T cells expressing NK-cell markers.

The source material was CD8+ T cells sorted from blood. Receptor source: a woman younger than 30 in good health.

This sequence joins TRBV4-1 and TRBJ1-5; tentatively, D is TRBD1 (5 bases). The CDR3 runs to 13 residues. The germline V gene has CDR1 MGHRA and CDR2 YSYEKL. Trimming removed 4 bases from V and 6 bases from J, with 10 bases in between. The chain's CDR3 is CASSPTVLQPQHF. CDR3 sequence (DNA): TGCGCCAGCAGCCCGACAGTACTTCAGCCCCAGCATTTT.

The chain uses TRBV27 and TRBJ1-2, with unresolved D. Germline CDR1 MNHEY, CDR2 SMNVEV (reference sequence). CDR3 length: 12 amino acids. The germline V and J ends were trimmed by 4 bases and 7 bases, with 10 bases remaining between them. CDR3 sequence: CASSSPGGGYTF. As DNA, the CDR3 is TGTGCCAGCAGTTCTCCAGGAGGTGGCTACACCTTC.

This clonotype has more than one count but fewer than ten. The J gene is TRBJ1-1, the V gene TRBV9; no clear D gene. Between the trimmed V and J ends, which lost 0 bases and 0 bases, there was a span of 6 bases. The germline CDR1 and CDR2 sequences are SGDLS and YYNGEE. The CDR3 spans 14 residues. The CDR3 nucleotides are TGTGCCAGCAGCGTAGGTAGCATGAACACTGAAGCTTTCTTT. It encodes CASSVGSMNTEAFF. The complete variable domain, with remaining parts taken from reference TRBV9 and TRBJ1-1, reads DSGVTQTPKHLITATGQRVTLRCSPRSGDLSVYWYQQSLDQGLQFLIQYYNGEERAKGNILERFSAQQFPDLHSELNLSSLELGDSALYFCASSVGSMNTEAFFGQGTRLTVV.

The chain employs TRBV5-1 and TRBJ2-5; D is perhaps TRBD2 (6 bases). V was shortened by 4 bases and J by 0 bases, with 10 bases between the two germline ends. CDR1 SGHRS and CDR2 YFSETQ come from the germline V gene. The length of the CDR3 is 14 residues. The CDR3 spells CASSPAGYQETQYF. The CDR3 nucleotides read TGCGCCAGCAGCCCGGCGGGGTACCAAGAGACCCAGTACTTC.

The sample holds many counts of this clonotype. The chain employs TRBV7-9 and TRBJ1-2; 7 nucleotides agree with TRBD1. Per the germline V gene, CDR1 is SEHNR and CDR2 is FQNEAQ (reference sequence). The CDR3 sequence is 13 residues long. Trimming removed 6 bases from V and 4 bases from J; junction bases left unmatched: 5. CDR3 protein: CASSQGTAYGYTF. CDR3 nucleotides: TGTGCCAGCAGTCAAGGGACAGCCTATGGCTACACCTTC. Looking up the rest from reference TRBV7-9 and TRBJ1-2 gives the full variable domain: DTGVSQNPRHKITKRGQNVTFRCDPISEHNRLYWYRQTLGQGPEFLTYFQNEAQLEKSRLLSDRFSAERPKGSFSTLEIQRTEQGDSAMYLCASSQGTAYGYTFGSGTRLTVV.

This clonotype showed up many times. The chain employs TRBV11-2 and TRBJ2-3; D is undetermined. V lost 1 base, J lost 0 bases, and 11 bases lay in between. There are 16 residues in the CDR3. CDR1 is SGHAT, CDR2 FQNNGV, per germline. For the CDR3, the DNA is TGTGCCAGCAGCTTAGGCGGTGGTCCTAGCACAGATACGCAGTATTTT. This translates into CASSLGGGPSTDTQYF.

This clonotype was observed at least ten times. CDR3 sequence: CASSLAVTGTGELFF. In DNA, the CDR3 is TGCGCCAGCAGCTTGGCCGTGACAGGCACCGGGGAGCTGTTTTTT. The chain recombines TRBV5-1 with TRBJ2-2; D is perhaps TRBD1 (6 bases). The V gene lost 0 bases and the J gene lost 4 bases, with 10 bases spanning the gap. CDR3 length: 15 residues. The germline gives CDR1 SGHRS, CDR2 YFSETQ.

This clonotype occurred a few times. This chain connects TRBV2 to TRBJ2-3; D is uncertain. CDR1 is SNHLY, CDR2 FYNNEI, per germline. V was cut by 8 bases and J by 2 bases, with 20 bases left in between. This CDR3 has 16 residues. The CDR3: CASGSLMVATTDTQYF. For the CDR3, the DNA is TGTGCCAGCGGATCGCTGATGGTTGCTACCACAGATACGCAGTATTTT.

This clonotype was detected only a few times. This chain connects TRBV12-3 or TRBV12-4 to TRBJ1-1, with 8 bases that match TRBD1. The CDR3 extends over 14 amino acids. V lost 1 base and J lost 11; bases outside the gene matches: 9. For the CDR3, the DNA is TGTGCCAGCAGTTTAGATCCCCAGGGGGCCCGTGCTTTCTTT. Amino acids: CASSLDPQGARAFF.

The table lists this clonotype with many counts. Here the CDR3 reads CASSGTSVTDTQYF. The DNA for the CDR3 is TGTGCCAGCAGCGGGACTAGCGTCACAGATACGCAGTATTTT. The rearrangement uses TRBV9 and TRBJ2-3; 9 bases match TRBD2. Germline loops: CDR1 SGDLS, CDR2 YYNGEE. The V segment lost 3 bases and the J segment 2 bases; nucleotides outside the gene matches: 1. CDR3 length: 14 residues. Using reference TRBV9 and TRBJ2-3 for the parts outside the CDR3, the full variable domain is DSGVTQTPKHLITATGQRVTLRCSPRSGDLSVYWYQQSLDQGLQFLIQYYNGEERAKGNILERFSAQQFPDLHSELNLSSLELGDSALYFCASSGTSVTDTQYFGPGTRLTVL.

This clonotype has just a few counts. The chain recombines TRBV4-1 with TRBJ2-1, with TRBD2 as a possible D gene (6 bases). From germline, CDR1 is MGHRA and CDR2 YSYEKL. Trimming pared 0 bases from V and 8 bases from J, leaving 14 bases between. The length of the CDR3 is 15 residues. CDR3: CASSQERSRGHEQFF. The CDR3 DNA follows: TGCGCCAGCAGCCAAGAACGGTCGCGGGGACATGAGCAGTTCTTC.

V usage is TRBV27 and J usage is TRBJ2-2; D remains ambiguous. Germline V gene lookup returns CDR1 MNHEY and CDR2 SMNVEV (reference sequence). V shed 1 base and J shed 0 bases, with 6 bases lying between them. The CDR3 consists of 15 residues. The CDR3 loop reads CASSLWSANTGELFF. The CDR3 DNA follows: TGTGCCAGCAGTTTATGGTCCGCGAACACCGGGGAGCTGTTTTTT.

This clonotype was found many times. The chain couples TRBV5-1 to TRBJ2-3; 9 bases line up with TRBD2. This CDR3 is built from 17 residues. Germline loops: CDR1 SGHRS, CDR2 YFSETQ. V shed 5 bases and J 0 bases; nucleotides not matched to a gene: 10. The CDR3: CASRGLAGPSSTDTQYF. The CDR3, as DNA: TGCGCCAGCAGAGGGCTAGCGGGGCCTTCTAGCACAGATACGCAGTATTTT.

This rearrangement joins TRBV9 to TRBJ2-5; D not resolved. Germline lookup yields CDR1 SGDLS and CDR2 YYNGEE. The CDR3 spans 14 residues. Deletions cut 0 bases from V and 3 bases from J, with 9 bases between. Written as DNA, the CDR3 is TGTGCCAGCAGCGTAGACGGGTTTGAAGAGACCCAGTACTTC. Its protein is CASSVDGFEETQYF.

The sample holds a few counts of this clonotype. CDR3 protein: CASSSLKGTGIYGYTF. In nucleotides, the CDR3 is TGTGCCAGCAGCTCCCTAAAGGGGACAGGGATCTATGGCTACACCTTC. The chain employs TRBV11-2 and TRBJ1-2, with 9 bases matching TRBD1. The CDR3 is 16 amino acids. Germline V lookup: CDR1 SGHAT, CDR2 FQNNGV. V dropped 4 bases and J dropped 4; count of bases not matched to a gene: 10.

The table lists this clonotype with many counts. For the CDR3, the DNA is TGTGCCAGCAGTTACTCGCCAGAGACAGGGTTCACTGAAGCTTTCTTT. This encodes CASSYSPETGFTEAFF. This chain joins TRBV6-5 and TRBJ1-1, with 7 bases fitting TRBD1. CDR1 is MNHEY and CDR2 is SVGAGI in the germline V gene. The CDR3 spans 16 residues. The junction had 8 bases not matched to a gene; V was cut back by 0 bases and J by 4 bases.

The V and J genes are TRBV24-1 and TRBJ2-1; TRBD2 matches 8 bases. The length of the CDR3 is 14 residues. V was pared by 4 bases and J by 8 bases, with 6 bases of the junction left unmatched. The germline gives CDR1 KGHDR, CDR2 SFDVKD. Here the CDR3 reads CATSDPAGAHEQFF. CDR3 nucleotides: TGTGCCACCAGTGACCCAGCGGGAGCTCATGAGCAGTTCTTC.

In this sample, this clonotype turned up a few times. V and J are TRBV6-5 and TRBJ2-5, with D uncertain. This CDR3 comprises 14 residues. CDR1 MNHEY and CDR2 SVGAGI come from the germline V gene. The V gene lost 2 bases and the J gene lost 2 bases, with 9 bases spanning the gap. The CDR3 is CASSYEASQETQYF. The CDR3 DNA sequence: TGTGCCAGCAGTTACGAGGCTTCACAAGAGACCCAGTACTTC.

This clonotype has ten or more counts. The V call is TRBV9, the J call TRBJ2-1; D is ambiguous. This CDR3 has 13 residues. V lost 4 bases and J lost 8, with 13 bases in between. Germline loops: CDR1 SGDLS, CDR2 YYNGEE. The CDR3 spells CASSPALGDEQFF. The CDR3 DNA reads TGTGCCAGCAGCCCCGCCCTTGGGGATGAGCAGTTCTTC.

At least ten counts were recorded for this clonotype. For the CDR3, the DNA is TGTGCCAGCAGTGAGTGGGACTCATCTAACTATGGCTACACCTTC. This encodes CASSEWDSSNYGYTF. The chain is built from TRBV2 and TRBJ1-2, with D maybe TRBD1 (5 bases). V was trimmed by 3 bases and J by 0 bases, leaving 11 bases between them. The germline CDR1 and CDR2 sequences are SNHLY and FYNNEI. This CDR3 is built from 15 residues.

This clonotype appeared a few times. The V and J genes are TRBV6-1 and TRBJ2-7; maybe TRBD1 (5 bases). Germline V gene lookup returns CDR1 MNHNS and CDR2 SASEGT. The CDR3 covers 14 residues. V was cut by 3 bases and J by 2 bases, with 11 bases left in between. CDR3 sequence reads: CASSDPTVTYEQYF. CDR3 sequence (DNA): TGTGCCAGCAGTGATCCGACAGTAACCTACGAGCAGTACTTC.

The table lists this clonotype with a few counts. This chain connects TRBV12-3 or TRBV12-4 to TRBJ2-5, with no clear D. The CDR3 is 14 residues long. The V end lost 1 base, the J end lost 2 bases, and 8 bases lay between the germline ends. CDR3 region: CASSLGFNQETQYF. Written as DNA, the CDR3 is TGTGCCAGCAGTTTAGGATTTAATCAAGAGACCCAGTACTTC.